These T cell receptor beta chains were read from a single sample in a study of response to subunit inactivated influenza vaccine. Via MiXCR, TCRdb re-called the RT-PCR reads, giving one row per CDR3 protein. The sample includes some 500,000 distinct CDR3 sequences, approximately 24% of them seen just once. The sequencing used CD4+ T cells sorted from PBMCs, collected roughly 5 days after vaccination. The source of these receptors is a man aged 45-60 years who received an inactivated influenza vaccine. CDR3s include the opening cysteine and the closing phenylalanine or tryptophan. The order of the fields is J gene, D gene, V gene, clone size, CDR3 DNA, CDR3 protein. D genes are given only for firm matches. Clone sizes are given selectively: once, few, many, or a class where the clone is expanded.

TRBJ2-3	-	TRBV7-2	-	TGTGCCAGCAGGACTAGTCCCACCACAGATACGCAGTATTTT	CASRTSPTTDTQYF
TRBJ2-5	TRBD2	TRBV12-3/TRBV12-4	few	TGTGCCAGCAGTATAACTAGCGGGAAGGAGACCCAGTACTTC	CASSITSGKETQYF
TRBJ2-5	-	TRBV4-2	many	TGTGCCAGCAGCCCCGGGGCAGGAGGGCTGAAAGAGACCCAGTACTTC	CASSPGAGGLKETQYF
TRBJ2-3	-	TRBV21-1	few	TGTGCCAGCAGCAAAGCACTAGCGGGAGGGCAGAGTACAGATACGCAGTATTTT	CASSKALAGGQSTDTQYF
TRBJ1-1	-	TRBV12-3/TRBV12-4	-	TGTGCCAGCAGTTTGTTCGAAGGGAGAACTGAAGCTTTCTTT	CASSLFEGRTEAFF
TRBJ2-3	-	TRBV29-1	few	TGCAGCGTTGATCGGGATACGCAGTATTTT	CSVDRDTQYF
TRBJ2-2	TRBD1	TRBV4-3	-	TGCGCCAGCAGCCAATGGGACAGGGCGAACACCGGGGAGCTGTTTTTT	CASSQWDRANTGELFF
TRBJ1-2	TRBD1	TRBV9	once	TGTGCCAGCAGCTTAACTAGGACAGGGGTTAACTATGGCTACACCTTC	CASSLTRTGVNYGYTF
TRBJ1-1	-	TRBV29-1	-	TGCAGCGTGGGGCCGGGTATGGCCACTGAAGCTTTCTTT	CSVGPGMATEAFF
TRBJ1-5	-	TRBV12-3/TRBV12-4	few	TGTGCCAGCAGCCGGGGGGATCAGCCCCAGCATTTT	CASSRGDQPQHF
TRBJ2-1	-	TRBV5-1	few	TGCGCCAGCAGCTTGGTTCCTTCGGGACACGACTACAATGAGCAGTTCTTC	CASSLVPSGHDYNEQFF
TRBJ2-7	-	TRBV9	-	TGTGCCAGCAGCGTAGGTGGTAGGAGTCCCTACGAGCAGTACTTC	CASSVGGRSPYEQYF
TRBJ2-1	-	TRBV4-2	few	TGTGCCAGCAGCCAAGGGTCCCACGGGAGTACCGATGAGCAGTTCTTC	CASSQGSHGSTDEQFF
TRBJ2-7	-	TRBV28	-	TGTGCCAGCACCCTTGGGAAGGGCGAGCAGTACTTC	CASTLGKGEQYF
TRBJ2-7	TRBD1	TRBV20-1	-	TGCAGTGCTAGACCGGGACAGGGGGGTGTCGAGCAGTACTTC	CSARPGQGGVEQYF
TRBJ2-2	TRBD2	TRBV5-1	many	TGCGCCAGCAGCCCAGTAGCGGGAGGCACCGGGGAGCTGTTTTTT	CASSPVAGGTGELFF
TRBJ2-5	-	TRBV18	-	TGTGCCAGCTCACCTTTCAGACGCCAAGAGACCCAGTACTTC	CASSPFRRQETQYF
TRBJ2-1	-	TRBV20-1	-	TGCAGTGCTTGGGGAAACCAGCAGTTCTTC	CSAWGNQQFF
TRBJ1-1	-	TRBV4-1	many	TGCGCCAGCAGACAAGACAACAGGCCTTATGAAGCTTTCTTT	CASRQDNRPYEAFF
TRBJ2-5	-	TRBV6-1	few	TGTGCCAGCAGTGAAATACAGGGTAGAGAGACCCAGTACTTC	CASSEIQGRETQYF
TRBJ2-4	TRBD1	TRBV3-1	-	TGTGCCAGCAGCCTGAAGACAGGGCTGGCCAAAAACATTCAGTACTTC	CASSLKTGLAKNIQYF
TRBJ2-3	-	TRBV24-1	many	TGTGCCACCCGGGGGACCAAGGAAGATACGCAGTATTTT	CATRGTKEDTQYF
TRBJ2-1	TRBD2	TRBV29-1	many	TGCAGCGTTGCCTGGCTAGCGGGACGCAATGAGCAGTTCTTC	CSVAWLAGRNEQFF
TRBJ2-1	-	TRBV15	few	TGTGCCACCAGCCGCCCATCGGGGGCCTACAATGAGCAGTTCTTC	CATSRPSGAYNEQFF
TRBJ2-7	TRBD1	TRBV5-1	few	TGCGCCAGCAGCCCGAGGACAGGGAGTCTCTACGAGCAGTACTTC	CASSPRTGSLYEQYF
TRBJ1-1	-	TRBV18	-	TGTGCCAGCTCACGTAGACAGGAAATGAACACTGAAGCTTTCTTT	CASSRRQEMNTEAFF
TRBJ1-1	-	TRBV28	-	TGTGCCAGCAGTGGGCCCGGGGGGCGCTCGGCTTTCTTT	CASSGPGGRSAFF
TRBJ1-1	TRBD1	TRBV7-8	few	TGTGCCAGCAGACGGGACAGGGCTTATGGGAACACTGAAGCTTTCTTT	CASRRDRAYGNTEAFF
TRBJ2-7	TRBD1	TRBV15	-	TGTGCCACCAGCAGGACAGGGGGGGCACCCTACGAGCAGTACTTC	CATSRTGGAPYEQYF
TRBJ1-4	TRBD1	TRBV6-5	few	TGTGCCAGCAGTTACTCTTTAGGTCGGGGACAGCCCCTGGTCGGGAAACTGTTTTTT	CASSYSLGRGQPLVGKLFF
TRBJ2-2	TRBD2	TRBV6-2/TRBV6-3	-	TGTGCCAGCAGTTCCAACCTAGCGGCCGGGGAGCTGTTTTTT	CASSSNLAAGELFF
TRBJ2-1	TRBD2	TRBV7-2	many	TGTGCCAGCAGCTTCCCTGTAACCGGGACTAGCGGGGGGGCCTCCCCCTACAATGAGCAGTTCTTC	CASSFPVTGTSGGASPYNEQFF
TRBJ1-4	-	TRBV5-5	many	TGTGCCAGCAGCGCCGACTGGATAGGCGGAAAACTGTTTTTT	CASSADWIGGKLFF
TRBJ2-4	-	TRBV4-3	-	TGCGCCAGCAGCCAAGTCGGGCAAGGAGCCAAAAACATTCAGTACTTC	CASSQVGQGAKNIQYF
TRBJ1-6	-	TRBV7-2	-	TGTGCCAGCAGCTCAGAGGCCTATTGGGGTTCACCCCTCCACTTT	CASSSEAYWGSPLHF
TRBJ1-3	TRBD1	TRBV29-1	few	TGCAGCGCTAGACAGGGAAGCTCTGGAAACACCATATATTTT	CSARQGSSGNTIYF
TRBJ1-1	TRBD1	TRBV20-1	-	TGCAGTGCTAGAGTCAGGGGGCCTGGGATGAACACTGAAGCTTTCTTT	CSARVRGPGMNTEAFF
TRBJ2-7	-	TRBV12-3/TRBV12-4	many	TGTGCCAGCACCGGGTCTCTATACGAGCAGTACTTC	CASTGSLYEQYF
TRBJ2-5	TRBD2	TRBV24-1	few	TGTGCCACCAGCCAACTAGCGGGGGGGCGTGAGACCCAGTACTTC	CATSQLAGGRETQYF
TRBJ1-4	-	TRBV7-9	few	TGTGCCAGCAGCTTAGGGGGCAACTTTGGTGAAAAACTGTTTTTT	CASSLGGNFGEKLFF
TRBJ2-4	-	TRBV20-1	few	TGCAGTGCTAGCGATAACGGACTGAGAGCCAAAAACATTCAGTACTTC	CSASDNGLRAKNIQYF
TRBJ2-3	-	TRBV11-2	-	TGTGCCAGCAGCCGGGTGACGAGCACAGATACGCAGTATTTT	CASSRVTSTDTQYF
TRBJ2-1	TRBD2	TRBV6-4	-	TGTGCCACGGGGACTAGCGGGAACAATGAGCAGTTCTTC	CATGTSGNNEQFF
TRBJ2-3	-	TRBV7-2	few	TGTGCCAGCAGCTTACAGAACCCAGATACGCAGTATTTT	CASSLQNPDTQYF
TRBJ1-5	-	TRBV7-8	-	TGTGCCAGCAGCCAACCTTTTGAGGTGAGCAATCAGCCCCAGCATTTT	CASSQPFEVSNQPQHF
TRBJ2-1	-	TRBV10-3	few	TGTGCCATCTCGAGGGGCCTTTCGGATGAGCAGTTCTTC	CAISRGLSDEQFF